A selection of T cell receptor beta chains follows, all from one sample in a study of CD8 T cells in Susac syndrome. Each CDR3 protein is one row after TCRdb ran MiXCR on the immunoSEQ multiplex PCR reads. The sample includes approximately 100,000 distinct CDR3 sequences, roughly 95% of them seen just once. Sequencing was done on a sample of CD4+ T cells from PBMCs. The receptors were gathered from a human donor in good health. Each CDR3 is given with its conserved first and last residue. The D gene is left open where the match is weak. Expanded clones get a size class; other rows say once, few or many, or leave the size out.

NA TRBJ1-1 TRBV3-1 NA TGTGCCAGCAGCCAAGATAGAGGTCACCGGAACACTGAAGCTTTCTTT CASSQDRGHRNTEAFF
NA TRBJ2-7 TRBV29-1 NA TGCAGCGTTGGGGGCAACTCCTACGAGCAGTACTTC CSVGGNSYEQYF
NA TRBJ2-7 TRBV25-1 NA TGTGCCAGCCAGGGGTCGGGGCAGGGTGGCGAGCAGTACTTC CASQGSGQGGEQYF
NA TRBJ1-4 TRBV7-2 TRBD1 TGTGCCAGCAGCACCCGGGACAGAAATGAAAAACTGTTTTTT CASSTRDRNEKLFF
NA TRBJ2-7 TRBV23-1 TRBD1 TGCGCCAGCACTACACGGGCCACGGGACAGGGTCCTCACGAGCAGTACTTC CASTTRATGQGPHEQYF
NA TRBJ1-1 TRBV30 NA TGTGCCTGGAGTGTACGGCGGAACACTGAAGCTTTCTTT CAWSVRRNTEAFF
NA TRBJ1-5 TRBV27 TRBD1 TGTGCCAGCATCGGGACAGCCGCCGGGGTCCAGCATTTT CASIGTAAGVQHF
NA TRBJ1-1 TRBV3-1 NA TGTGCCAGCAGCCAGAAGGGGTCTGAAGCTTTCTTT CASSQKGSEAFF
NA TRBJ2-2 TRBV18 NA TGTGCCAGCTCACCACGACAGGACAACACCGGGGAGCTGTTTTTT CASSPRQDNTGELFF
NA TRBJ1-2 TRBV27 TRBD1 TGTGCCAGCAGTTCCCGGGACAGTAACTATGGCTACACCTTC CASSSRDSNYGYTF
NA TRBJ1-2 TRBV29-1 NA TGCAGCGTTGAGAGGGGCCTCCACACCTTC CSVERGLHTF
NA TRBJ2-4 TRBV30 TRBD1 TGTGCCTGGACCCGACAGGGAAACATTCAGTACTTC CAWTRQGNIQYF
NA TRBJ1-5 TRBV4-2 TRBD1 TGTGCCAGCAGTCCGGGACAGGGACGTCAGCCCCAGCATTTT CASSPGQGRQPQHF
once TRBJ2-7 TRBV10-3 NA TGTGCCATCAGTGATCGCGGGCAGAACTACGAGCAGTACTTC CAISDRGQNYEQYF
NA TRBJ2-2 TRBV24-1 TRBD1 TGTGCCACCTCACCTCGGGACAGGACGAACACCGGGGAGCTGTTTTTT CATSPRDRTNTGELFF
NA TRBJ2-1 TRBV25-1 TRBD1 TGTGCCAGCAGTGGTATACAGGGGGCTCGGGATGAGCAGTTCTTC CASSGIQGARDEQFF
NA TRBJ1-2 TRBV6-5 NA TGTGCCAGCAGCCACGACAACTATGGCTACACCTTC CASSHDNYGYTF
NA TRBJ1-1 TRBV12-3/TRBV12-4 NA TGTGCCAGCTCCAGTCCGAACACTGAAGCTTTCTTT CASSSPNTEAFF
once TRBJ2-3 TRBV28 NA TGTGCCAGCAGTTCTAGGCGACGATCCCATACGCAGTATTTT CASSSRRRSHTQYF
NA TRBJ2-5 TRBV24-1 NA TGTGCCACCAGTGCCGAGGGGGGTAGCCAAGAGACCCAGTACTTC CATSAEGGSQETQYF
NA TRBJ1-1 TRBV7-2 NA TGTGCCAGCAGCTCGAGACGGGGACCTGAAGCTTTCTTT CASSSRRGPEAFF
NA TRBJ2-7 TRBV5-1 TRBD1 TGCGCCAGCGGTAGGACAGGGGGCTCCTACGAGCAGTACTTC CASGRTGGSYEQYF
few TRBJ2-1 TRBV7-2 TRBD2 TGTGCCAGCAGCTTAAGCGGGACCGAGCAGTTCTTC CASSLSGTEQFF
NA TRBJ2-4 TRBV11-2 NA TGTGCCAGCAGCTTAGATCTTGCGGAGCAGAGATTAGCCAAAAACATTCAGTACTTC CASSLDLAEQRLAKNIQYF
NA TRBJ2-1 TRBV29-1 TRBD2 TGCAGCGTTTGGACTAGCGGGGGTTACAATGAGCAGTTCTTC CSVWTSGGYNEQFF
NA TRBJ2-3 TRBV28 NA TGTGCCAGCAATGACTGGACTATGGGCACAGATACGCAGTATTTT CASNDWTMGTDTQYF
NA TRBJ1-5 TRBV7-2 NA TGTGCCAGCAGCTTAGCTGCCGGGTGGAGCAATCAGCCCCAGCATTTT CASSLAAGWSNQPQHF
NA TRBJ2-2 TRBV7-2 NA TGTGCCAGCAGCTTTAGGGAGGCCGGGGAGCTGTTTTTT CASSFREAGELFF
NA TRBJ2-5 TRBV2 NA TGTGCCAGCAGTGTTGACGCCTCCGGGACCCAGTACTTC CASSVDASGTQYF
once TRBJ2-3 TRBV27 NA TGTGCCAGCAGTTTATCGGGGGGCGCAGATACGCAGTATTTT CASSLSGGADTQYF
NA TRBJ2-3 TRBV2 TRBD2 TGTGCCAGCTTGGAAGGACTAGCGGGGAATACGCAGTATTTT CASLEGLAGNTQYF
NA TRBJ2-1 TRBV29-1 NA TGCAGCGTTGAACTCGGGAAGAAAAACAATGAGCAGTTCTTC CSVELGKKNNEQFF
NA TRBJ2-3 TRBV5-1 NA TGCGCCAGCAGCTTGGGTCATCAGGTAGATACGCAGTATTTT CASSLGHQVDTQYF
NA TRBJ2-4 TRBV4-1 NA TGCGCCAGCAGCCAGGAGGGGGCCAAAAACATTCAGTACTTC CASSQEGAKNIQYF
once TRBJ2-7 TRBV20-1 TRBD2 TGCAGTGCCTTCGGGATGGATGGGAGGGTGTACGAGCAGTACTTC CSAFGMDGRVYEQYF
NA TRBJ1-5 TRBV2 TRBD1 TGTGCCAGCAGTGAAGGATCCCCTGACAGGGGGCCAGTTAGTCAGCCCCAGCATTTT CASSEGSPDRGPVSQPQHF
once TRBJ1-2 TRBV12-3/TRBV12-4 TRBD1 TGTGCCAGCAGACGACAGGGACTGGGCTATGGCTACACCTTC CASRRQGLGYGYTF
NA TRBJ2-5 TRBV20-1 TRBD1 TGCAGTGCTATTGACAGGGACCAAGAGACCCAGTACTTC CSAIDRDQETQYF
NA TRBJ2-1 TRBV15 NA TGTGCCACCAGCAGGATACCGCGGTACAATGAGCAGTTCTTC CATSRIPRYNEQFF
NA TRBJ2-2 TRBV30 NA TGTGCCTGGAGTACATATAACACCGGGGAGCTGTTTTTT CAWSTYNTGELFF
NA TRBJ2-5 TRBV2 TRBD2 TGTGCCAGCAGGGGAGGGGCCGCCCAGTACTTC CASRGGAAQYF
NA TRBJ2-1 TRBV7-8 TRBD2 TGTGCCAGCAGCGTTACTAGCGGGAGGAAGATCTACAATGAGCAGTTCTTC CASSVTSGRKIYNEQFF
NA TRBJ2-7 TRBV2 TRBD1 TGTGCCAGCAGGAGGGACAGGCCTACCTACGAGCAGTACTTC CASRRDRPTYEQYF